The TCR beta chain under discussion was sequenced for a study of vaccination effects on CD4 cells after COVID-19. Study results and caveats: By a late point after vaccination, infection- and vaccine-induced clones had shrunk markedly through clonal contraction.

This table comes from immunoSEQ multiplex PCR, and its TCRdb copy is limited to in-frame clones, with some not included. The data contain 30,000 to 35,000 clones, about 72% of them singletons. Sequencing in the ViraFEST assay came after antigen-specific CD4+ T cells had been expanded with viral peptide pools, which were used to stimulate PBMC. Following culture for roughly 10 days, CD4+ T cells were isolated. This clone was seen only once. The target antigen is unknown. The CDR3 sequence is 13 residues long. Germline V gives CDR1 SGHTA, CDR2 FQGTGA. V was pared by 2 bases and J by 5 bases, with 0 bases of the junction left unmatched.

V gene TRBV7-3 combines with J gene TRBJ2-5, with TRBD1 matching over 9 bases. This clonotype was sampled from a human donor who received a COVID-19 vaccine. The material was CD4+ T cells from PBMCs cultured with HCoV-229E spike peptides, obtained before COVID-19 vaccination. The CDR3 DNA follows: TGTGCCAGCAGCTTAGACAGGGGGGAGACCCAGTACTTC. This encodes CASSLDRGETQYF. Variable domain in full (rest from reference TRBV7-3 and TRBJ2-5): GAGVSQTPSNKVTEKGKYVELRCDPISGHTALYWYRQSLGQGPEFLIYFQGTGAADDSGLPNDRFFAVRPEGSVSTLKIQRTERGDSAVYLCASSLDRGETQYFGPGTRLLVL.